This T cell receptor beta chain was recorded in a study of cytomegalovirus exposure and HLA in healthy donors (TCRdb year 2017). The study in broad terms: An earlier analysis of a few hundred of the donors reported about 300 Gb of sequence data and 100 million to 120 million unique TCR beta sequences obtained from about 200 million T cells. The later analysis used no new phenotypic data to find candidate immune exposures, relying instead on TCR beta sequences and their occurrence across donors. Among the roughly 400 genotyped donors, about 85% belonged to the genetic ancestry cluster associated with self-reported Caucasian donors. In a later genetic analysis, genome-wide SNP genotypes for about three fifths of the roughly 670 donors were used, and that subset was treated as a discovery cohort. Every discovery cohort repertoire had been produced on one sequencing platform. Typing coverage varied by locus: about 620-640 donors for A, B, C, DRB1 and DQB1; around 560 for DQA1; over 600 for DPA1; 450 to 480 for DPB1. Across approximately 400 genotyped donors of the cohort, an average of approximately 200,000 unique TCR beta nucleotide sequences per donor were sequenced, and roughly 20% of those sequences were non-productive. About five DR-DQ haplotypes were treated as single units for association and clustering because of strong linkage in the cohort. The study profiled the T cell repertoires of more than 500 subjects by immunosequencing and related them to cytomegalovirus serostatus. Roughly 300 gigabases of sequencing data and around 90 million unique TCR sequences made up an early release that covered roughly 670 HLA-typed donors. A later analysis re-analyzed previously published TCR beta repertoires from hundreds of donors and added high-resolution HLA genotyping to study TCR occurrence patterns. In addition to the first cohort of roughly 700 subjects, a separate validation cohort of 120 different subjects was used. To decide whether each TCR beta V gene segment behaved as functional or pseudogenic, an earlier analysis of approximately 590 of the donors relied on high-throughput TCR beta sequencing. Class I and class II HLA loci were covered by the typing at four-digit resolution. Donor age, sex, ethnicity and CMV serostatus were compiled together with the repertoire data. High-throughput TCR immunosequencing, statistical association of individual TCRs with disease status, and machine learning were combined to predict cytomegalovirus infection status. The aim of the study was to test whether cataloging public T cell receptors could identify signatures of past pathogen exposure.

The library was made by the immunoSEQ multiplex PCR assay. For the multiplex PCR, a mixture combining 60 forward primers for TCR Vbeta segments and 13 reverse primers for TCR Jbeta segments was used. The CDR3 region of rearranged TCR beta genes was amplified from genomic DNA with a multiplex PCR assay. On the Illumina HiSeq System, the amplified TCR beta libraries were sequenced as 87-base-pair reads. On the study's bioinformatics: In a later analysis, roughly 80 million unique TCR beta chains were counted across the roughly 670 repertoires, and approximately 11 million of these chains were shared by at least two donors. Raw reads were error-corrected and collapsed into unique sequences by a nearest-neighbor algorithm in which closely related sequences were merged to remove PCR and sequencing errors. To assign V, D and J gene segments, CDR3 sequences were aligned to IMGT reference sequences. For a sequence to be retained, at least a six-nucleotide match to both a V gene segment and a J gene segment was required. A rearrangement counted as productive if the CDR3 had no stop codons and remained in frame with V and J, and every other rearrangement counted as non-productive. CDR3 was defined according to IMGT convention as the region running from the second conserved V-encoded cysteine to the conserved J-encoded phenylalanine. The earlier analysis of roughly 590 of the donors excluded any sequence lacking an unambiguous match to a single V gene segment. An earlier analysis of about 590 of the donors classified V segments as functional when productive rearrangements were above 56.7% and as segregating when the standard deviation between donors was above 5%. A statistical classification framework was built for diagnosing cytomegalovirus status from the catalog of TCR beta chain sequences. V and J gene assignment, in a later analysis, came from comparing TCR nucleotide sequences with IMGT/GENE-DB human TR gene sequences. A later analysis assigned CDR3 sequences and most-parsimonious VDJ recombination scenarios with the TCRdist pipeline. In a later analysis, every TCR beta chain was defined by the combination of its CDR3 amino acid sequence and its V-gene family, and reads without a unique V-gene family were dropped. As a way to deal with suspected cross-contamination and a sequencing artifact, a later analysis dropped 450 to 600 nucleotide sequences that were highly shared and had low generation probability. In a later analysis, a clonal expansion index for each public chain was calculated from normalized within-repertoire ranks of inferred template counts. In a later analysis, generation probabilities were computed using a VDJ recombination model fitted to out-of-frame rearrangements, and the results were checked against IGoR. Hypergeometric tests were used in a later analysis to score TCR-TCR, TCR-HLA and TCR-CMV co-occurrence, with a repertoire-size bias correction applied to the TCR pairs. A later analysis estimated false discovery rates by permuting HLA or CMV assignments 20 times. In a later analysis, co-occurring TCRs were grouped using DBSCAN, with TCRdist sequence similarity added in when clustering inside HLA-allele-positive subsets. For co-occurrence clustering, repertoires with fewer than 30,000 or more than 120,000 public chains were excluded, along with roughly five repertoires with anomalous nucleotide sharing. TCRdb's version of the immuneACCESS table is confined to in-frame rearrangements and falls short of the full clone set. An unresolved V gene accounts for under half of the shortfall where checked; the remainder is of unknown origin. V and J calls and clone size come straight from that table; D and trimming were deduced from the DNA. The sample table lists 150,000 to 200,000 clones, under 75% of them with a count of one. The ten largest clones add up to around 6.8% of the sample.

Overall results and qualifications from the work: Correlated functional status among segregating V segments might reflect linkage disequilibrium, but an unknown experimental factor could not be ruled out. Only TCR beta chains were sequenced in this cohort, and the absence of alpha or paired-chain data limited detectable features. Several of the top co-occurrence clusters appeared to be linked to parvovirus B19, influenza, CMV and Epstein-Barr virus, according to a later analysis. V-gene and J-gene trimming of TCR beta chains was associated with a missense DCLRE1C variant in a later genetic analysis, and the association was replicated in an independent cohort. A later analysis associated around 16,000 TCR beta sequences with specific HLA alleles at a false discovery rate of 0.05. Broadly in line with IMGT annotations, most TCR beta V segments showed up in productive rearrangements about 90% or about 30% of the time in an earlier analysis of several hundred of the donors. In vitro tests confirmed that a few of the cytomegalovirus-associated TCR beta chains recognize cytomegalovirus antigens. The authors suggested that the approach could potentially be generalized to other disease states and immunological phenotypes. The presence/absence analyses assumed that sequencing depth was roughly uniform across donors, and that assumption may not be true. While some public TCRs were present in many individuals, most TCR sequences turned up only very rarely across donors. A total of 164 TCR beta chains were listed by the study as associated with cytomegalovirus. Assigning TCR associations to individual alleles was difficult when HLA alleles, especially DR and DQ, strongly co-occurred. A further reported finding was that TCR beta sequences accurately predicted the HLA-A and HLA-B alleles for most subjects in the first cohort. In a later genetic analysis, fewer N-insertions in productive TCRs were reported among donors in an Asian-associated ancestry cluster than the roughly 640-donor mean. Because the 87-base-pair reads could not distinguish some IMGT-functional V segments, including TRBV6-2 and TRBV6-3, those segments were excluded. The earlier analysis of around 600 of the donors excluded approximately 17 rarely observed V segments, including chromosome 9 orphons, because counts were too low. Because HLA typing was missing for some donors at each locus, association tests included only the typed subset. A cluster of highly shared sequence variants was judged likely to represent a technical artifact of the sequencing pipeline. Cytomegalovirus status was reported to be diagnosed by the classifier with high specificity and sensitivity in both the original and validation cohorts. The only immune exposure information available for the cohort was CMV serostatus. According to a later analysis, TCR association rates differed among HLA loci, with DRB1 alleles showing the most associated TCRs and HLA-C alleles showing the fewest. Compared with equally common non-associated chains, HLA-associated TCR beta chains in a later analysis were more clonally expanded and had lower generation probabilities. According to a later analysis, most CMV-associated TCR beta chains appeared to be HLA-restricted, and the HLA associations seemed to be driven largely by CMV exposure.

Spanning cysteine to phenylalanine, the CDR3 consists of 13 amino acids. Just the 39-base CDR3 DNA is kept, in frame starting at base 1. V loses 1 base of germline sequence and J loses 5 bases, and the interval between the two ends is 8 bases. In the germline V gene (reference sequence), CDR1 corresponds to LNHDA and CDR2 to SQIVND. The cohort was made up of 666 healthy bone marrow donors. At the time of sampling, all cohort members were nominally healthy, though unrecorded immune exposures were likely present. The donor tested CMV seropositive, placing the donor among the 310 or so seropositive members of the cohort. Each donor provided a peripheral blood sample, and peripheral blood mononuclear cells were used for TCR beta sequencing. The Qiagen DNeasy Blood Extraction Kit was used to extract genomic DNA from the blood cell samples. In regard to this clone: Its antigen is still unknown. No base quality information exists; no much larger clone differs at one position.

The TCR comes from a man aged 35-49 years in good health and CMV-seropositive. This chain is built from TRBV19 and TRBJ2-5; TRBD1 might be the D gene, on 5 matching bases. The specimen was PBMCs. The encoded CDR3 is CASSIGQKETQYF. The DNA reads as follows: TGTGCCAGTAGTATAGGACAGAAGGAGACCCAGTACTTC.